What follows are 7 T cell receptor beta chains derived from one specimen sequenced in a study of beta chain features in type 1 diabetes (dated by TCRdb to 2016 to 2019). Their antigens are not known. What the study reported, not specific to this receptor: A moderate but significant shortening of TCRB CDR3 length was observed in type 1 diabetes patients in all four CD4+ subsets.

Library method: the immunoSEQ multiplex PCR assay. All of the isolated RNA was reverse transcribed with the High Capacity cDNA Reverse Transcription Kit, so expressed TCRB transcripts were sequenced. TCRdb obtained this table from immuneACCESS and retained in-frame rearrangements with V and J assigned. These tables miss some clones; where compared with another copy, unresolved V genes account for less than half of the shortfall, and the remainder is unexplained. Present in this sample are about 390,000 clones, 8% to 10% of which were seen just once. The ten largest clones add up to about 0.6% of the sample. The sequenced material came from central memory CD4+ T cells from blood. Receptors originate from a man aged 30 to 45 with type 1 diabetes.

This chain connects TRBV5-1 to TRBJ2-3; D may correspond to TRBD1 or TRBD2 (5 bases each). Per the germline V gene, CDR1 is SGHRS and CDR2 is YFSETQ. Trimming stripped 2 bases from V and 4 bases from J, with 8 bases between. The CDR3 contains 13 residues. This chain's CDR3 is CASSLEGSDTQYF. The CDR3 DNA sequence: TGCGCCAGCAGCTTAGAGGGGTCAGATACGCAGTATTTT.

This clone showed up just a few times. V and J are TRBV5-1 and TRBJ2-2, with D perhaps TRBD2 (5 bases). V shed 1 base and J shed 6 bases, with 13 bases lying between them. The length of the CDR3 is 15 residues. Germline V lookup: CDR1 SGHRS, CDR2 YFSETQ. The CDR3 loop is CASSLKWEPPGELFF. CDR3 nucleotide sequence: TGCGCCAGCAGCTTGAAGTGGGAGCCCCCCGGGGAGCTGTTTTTT.

The rearrangement uses TRBV7-2 and TRBJ2-7; 7 bases align to TRBD1. Germline CDR1 is SGHTA and CDR2 is FQGNSA. The CDR3 runs 16 residues. The ends lost 5 bases at V and 2 bases at J; junction bases unmatched: 12. In DNA form, the CDR3 reads TGTGCCAGCAGCCGAGCTGGGACAGACCCTACCTACGAGCAGTACTTC. Amino acid sequence: CASSRAGTDPTYEQYF.

This clone was seen at least ten times. The V and J genes are TRBV7-9 and TRBJ1-5, with TRBD1 identical over 7 bases. Germline loops: CDR1 SEHNR, CDR2 FQNEAQ (reference sequence). The CDR3 is made up of 14 amino acids. The J segment lost 5 bases and the V segment lost 7 bases, leaving 8 bases of the junction unmatched. CDR3 DNA sequence: TGTGCCAGCACCATAGCAGGGGGGCATCAGCCCCAGCATTTT. Translating gives CASTIAGGHQPQHF.

A few counts support this clone. The chain recombines TRBV5-1 with TRBJ2-5, with no clear D. The germline CDR1 and CDR2 sequences are SGHRS and YFSETQ. The CDR3 is 14 residues long. Trimming cost V 1 base and J 0 bases, with 7 bases left between them. This CDR3 is CASSLMSDQETQYF. The DNA of the CDR3 is TGCGCCAGCAGCTTGATGTCAGACCAAGAGACCCAGTACTTC.

The chain is built from TRBV5-1 and TRBJ2-1, with 7 positions matching TRBD1. This CDR3 region has 17 residues. With V trimmed by 4 bases and J by 7 bases, 17 bases remained unmatched. CDR1 and CDR2 (germline): SGHRS, YFSETQ. The CDR3 DNA reads TGCGCCAGCAGCCCGGGACAGATTCTAGGGCATTGGAATGAGCAGTTCTTC. Its translation is CASSPGQILGHWNEQFF. Full variable domain (outside the CDR3, taken from reference TRBV5-1 and TRBJ2-1): KAGVTQTPRYLIKTRGQQVTLSCSPISGHRSVSWYQQTPGQGLQFLFEYFSETQRNKGNFPGRFSGRQFSNSRSEMNVSTLELGDSALYLCASSPGQILGHWNEQFFGPGTRLTVL.

The rearrangement links TRBV14 to TRBJ2-3, with 9 bases identical to TRBD1. This CDR3 is built from 16 residues. Germline assignment: CDR1 SGHDN and CDR2 FVKESK. The V gene end was trimmed by 1 base and the J gene end by 2 bases; junction bases not matched to a gene: 4. In nucleotides, the CDR3 is TGTGCCAGCAGCCAAGGCCGGACAGGGGTCACAGATACGCAGTATTTT. This sequence encodes CASSQGRTGVTDTQYF.